This T cell receptor (beta chain) comes out of a study of cytomegalovirus exposure and HLA in healthy donors (dated by TCRdb to the late 2010s). Notes on the research overall: According to an earlier analysis of 587 of the donors, some 180 million T cells yielded 117 million unique TCR beta sequences and about 300 Gb of sequence data. Roughly 300 gigabases of sequencing data and 70 million to 100 million unique TCR sequences made up an early release that covered under 750 HLA-typed donors. Of the roughly 400 genotyped donors, 81% fell in the genetic ancestry cluster associated with self-reported Caucasian donors. The study aimed to test whether cataloging public T cell receptors could reveal signatures of past pathogen exposure. The T cell repertoires of 666 subjects were profiled by immunosequencing and related to cytomegalovirus serostatus. Besides the first cohort of around 670 subjects, a separate validation cohort made up of 95 to 150 different subjects was used. To predict cytomegalovirus infection status, the study brought together high-throughput TCR immunosequencing, statistical association of individual TCRs with disease status, and machine learning. A later analysis re-analyzed previously published TCR beta repertoires from roughly 630 donors and added high-resolution HLA genotyping to study TCR occurrence patterns. Rather than using new phenotypic data, the later analysis identified candidate immune exposures from TCR beta sequences and from how often those sequences occurred across donors. To decide whether each TCR beta V gene segment behaved as functional or pseudogenic, an earlier analysis of approximately 590 of the donors relied on high-throughput TCR beta sequencing. Donor age, sex, ethnicity and CMV serostatus were compiled alongside the repertoire data. A later genetic analysis used genome-wide SNP genotypes for about three fifths of the roughly 700 donors, treating that subset as a discovery cohort. Every repertoire in the discovery cohort had been generated on one and the same sequencing platform. Class I and class II HLA loci were covered by the typing at four-digit resolution. Typing coverage differed by locus: A, B, C, DRB1 and DQB1 were typed in roughly 629-640 donors, DQA1 in approximately 520, DPA1 in roughly 590, and DPB1 in about 450. Because of strong linkage in the cohort, five DR-DQ haplotypes were treated as single units for association and clustering. Among 398 genotyped donors of the cohort, an average of around 240,000 unique TCR beta nucleotide sequences were sequenced per donor, around 20% of them non-productive. The paper as a whole reports these results and caveats: A later analysis reported that several top co-occurrence clusters appeared linked to parvovirus B19, influenza, CMV and Epstein-Barr virus. In this cohort, only TCR beta chains were sequenced, and detectable features were limited by the absence of alpha or paired-chain data. The 87-base-pair reads could not distinguish some IMGT-functional V segments, including TRBV6-2 and TRBV6-3, so those segments were excluded. According to a later genetic analysis, donors in an Asian-associated ancestry cluster had fewer N-insertions in productive TCRs than the roughly 700-donor mean. A group of highly shared sequence variants was considered likely to be a technical artifact of the sequencing pipeline. A later analysis found that HLA-associated TCR beta chains were more clonally expanded and had lower generation probabilities than equally common non-associated chains. The authors suggested that the approach could potentially be extended to other disease states and immunological phenotypes. Because HLA typing was missing for some donors at each locus, association tests included only the typed subset. Assigning TCR associations to individual alleles was difficult when HLA alleles, especially DR and DQ, strongly co-occurred. A total of 164 TCR beta chains were listed by the study as associated with cytomegalovirus. Linkage disequilibrium might explain the correlated functional status among segregating V segments, but an unknown experimental factor could not be excluded. Because counts were too low, roughly 18 rarely observed V segments, including chromosome 9 orphons, were left out of the earlier analysis of 587 of the donors. The only immune exposure information available for the cohort was CMV serostatus. In vitro tests confirmed that a few of the cytomegalovirus-associated TCR beta chains recognize cytomegalovirus antigens. In a later analysis, most CMV-associated TCR beta chains were found to appear HLA-restricted, with HLA associations seemingly driven largely by CMV exposure. A later analysis associated some 17,000 TCR beta sequences with specific HLA alleles at a false discovery rate of 0.05. Roughly uniform sequencing depth across donors was assumed in presence/absence analyses, although this assumption may not hold. A further reported finding was that TCR beta sequences accurately predicted the HLA-A and HLA-B alleles for most subjects in the first cohort. A later genetic analysis associated a missense DCLRE1C variant with V-gene and J-gene trimming of TCR beta chains, and an independent cohort replicated the association. While some public TCRs were present in many individuals, most TCR sequences turned up only very rarely across donors. An earlier analysis of some 560 of the donors showed that most TCR beta V segments appeared in productive rearrangements either about 87% or about 30% of the time, which broadly matched IMGT annotations. Cytomegalovirus status was reported to be diagnosed by the classifier with high specificity and sensitivity in both the original and validation cohorts. In a later analysis, TCR association rates were found to vary across HLA loci, with the most associated TCRs seen for DRB1 alleles and the fewest for HLA-C alleles.

The library was built by means of the immunoSEQ multiplex PCR assay. For the multiplex PCR, a mixture combining 60 forward primers for TCR Vbeta segments and 13 reverse primers for TCR Jbeta segments was used. Amplification of the CDR3 region of rearranged TCR beta genes was performed with a multiplex PCR assay on genomic DNA. The amplified TCR beta libraries were sequenced on the Illumina HiSeq System as 87-base-pair reads. Turning to the authors' computational methods: Across the roughly 670 repertoires, a later analysis counted tens of millions of unique TCR beta chains, 9.5 million to 13 million of which were shared by at least two donors. Raw reads were error-corrected and collapsed into unique sequences by a nearest-neighbor algorithm in which closely related sequences were merged to remove PCR and sequencing errors. V, D and J gene segments were assigned by aligning CDR3 sequences to IMGT reference sequences. For a sequence to be retained, a match of at least six nucleotides to both a V gene segment and a J gene segment was required. Rearrangements were classified as productive when the CDR3 lacked stop codons and remained in frame with V and J, and all other rearrangements were classified as non-productive. CDR3 was defined according to IMGT convention as the region running from the second conserved V-encoded cysteine to the conserved J-encoded phenylalanine. The earlier analysis of approximately 500 of the donors excluded sequences that lacked an unambiguous match to a single V gene segment. An earlier analysis of 587 of the donors classified V segments as functional when productive rearrangements were above 56.7% and as segregating when the standard deviation between donors was above 5%. A statistical classification framework was built for diagnosing cytomegalovirus status from the catalog of TCR beta chain sequences. In a later analysis, TCR nucleotide sequences were compared against IMGT/GENE-DB human TR gene sequences so that V and J genes could be assigned. A later analysis assigned CDR3 sequences and most-parsimonious VDJ recombination scenarios with the TCRdist pipeline. In a later analysis, each TCR beta chain was defined by its CDR3 amino acid sequence together with its V-gene family, and reads without a unique V-gene family were excluded. A later analysis removed 550 to 700 highly shared, low-generation-probability nucleotide sequences to deal with suspected cross-contamination and a sequencing artifact. In a later analysis, a clonal expansion index was calculated for each public chain from normalized within-repertoire ranks of inferred template counts. In a later analysis, generation probabilities were computed with a VDJ recombination model fitted to out-of-frame rearrangements, and the resulting probabilities were checked against IGoR. In a later analysis, TCR-TCR, TCR-HLA and TCR-CMV co-occurrence was scored with hypergeometric tests, and a repertoire-size bias correction was applied to TCR pairs. A later analysis estimated false discovery rates by permuting HLA or CMV assignments 20 times. A later analysis grouped co-occurring TCRs with DBSCAN, adding TCRdist sequence similarity when clustering within HLA-allele-positive subsets. Co-occurrence clustering excluded repertoires with fewer than 30,000 or more than 120,000 public chains, plus five with anomalous nucleotide sharing. The source is immuneACCESS, and TCRdb retained only in-frame sequences with V and J called. Part of the clones is not carried over; for the studies checked, unresolved V genes explain less than half of this, and the remainder is unexplained. V, J and clone size were drawn from that table, and D and trimming were deduced from the DNA. The sample table records roughly 200,000 clones; roughly 87% of these occur just once. Of the sample, about 1.1% falls within the top ten clones.

The cohort consisted of some 730 healthy bone marrow donors. At the time of sampling, every cohort member was nominally healthy, though immune exposures that went unrecorded were likely present. The donor was CMV seronegative and was included in the group of 352 seronegative cohort members. Every donor gave a peripheral blood sample, and the peripheral blood mononuclear cells from that sample were used for TCR beta sequencing. Genomic DNA was extracted from the blood cell samples with the Qiagen DNeasy Blood Extraction Kit. The germline V gene sets CDR1 to SGDLS and CDR2 to YYNGEE. The CDR3, cysteine through phenylalanine, is 15 amino acids long. The retained sequence is limited to the CDR3, 45 bases, with the frame set at the first base. Trimming leaves V shorter by 0 bases and J shorter by 2 bases, with the junction holding 2 bases beyond the gene matches. Regarding this clone: The antigen it binds to is not known. Base qualities were left out, and no much larger clone turns up one base away.

The source material was PBMCs. The chain is encoded by TRBV9 joined to TRBJ2-7, and 10 bases in between align with TRBD1. The sequence came from a boy under 10 years old in good health and CMV-seronegative. The DNA sequence follows: TGTGCCAGCAGCGTAGGGGGGACAGGGGCCTACGAGCAGTACTTC. Its amino acids are CASSVGGTGAYEQYF.